This T cell receptor beta chain came from a study of cytomegalovirus exposure and HLA in healthy donors. General study results and limits: Sequences of the TCR beta chain were said to predict the HLA-A and HLA-B alleles of most subjects accurately. In a later analysis, at a false discovery rate of 0.05, 16,951 TCR beta sequences matched HLA alleles.

Healthy people donating bone marrow made up the donors. Donors counted as nominally healthy when sampled, yet unrecorded immune exposures were likely. V lost 1 base and J lost 2, with 11 bases in between. Germline-derived CDR1 and CDR2 are MGHDK and SYGVNS. The CDR3 runs 16 residues. Primers: 60 Vbeta forward and 13 Jbeta reverse. Repertoires were generated with immunoSEQ multiplex PCR, while TCRdb's copy carries only in-frame clones and drops some. The sample holds 150,000 to 200,000 clones, around 81% seen once. About this clone: No antigen is known for it.

Material for sequencing was PBMCs. The TCR comes from a woman under 30 in good health and CMV-seropositive. The chain is built from TRBV25-1 and TRBJ2-2; D is ambiguous. The CDR3 bases are TGTGCCAGCAGTGAATCGAACAGAGAAAACACCGGGGAGCTGTTTTTT. Translated, it gives CASSESNRENTGELFF.